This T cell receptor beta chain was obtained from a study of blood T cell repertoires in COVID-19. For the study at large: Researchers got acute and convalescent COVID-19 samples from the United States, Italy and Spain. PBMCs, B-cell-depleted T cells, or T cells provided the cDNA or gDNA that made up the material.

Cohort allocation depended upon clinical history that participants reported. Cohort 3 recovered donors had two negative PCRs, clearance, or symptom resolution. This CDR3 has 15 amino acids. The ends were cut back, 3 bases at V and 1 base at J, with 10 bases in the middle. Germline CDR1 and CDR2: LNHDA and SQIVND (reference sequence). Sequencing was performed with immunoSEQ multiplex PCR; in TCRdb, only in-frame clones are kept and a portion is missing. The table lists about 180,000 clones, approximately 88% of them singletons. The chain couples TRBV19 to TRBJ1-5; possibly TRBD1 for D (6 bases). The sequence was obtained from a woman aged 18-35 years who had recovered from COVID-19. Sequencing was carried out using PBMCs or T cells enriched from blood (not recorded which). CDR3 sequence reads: CASSIWTASNQPQHF. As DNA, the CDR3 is TGTGCCAGTAGTATCTGGACAGCCAGCAATCAGCCCCAGCATTTT.